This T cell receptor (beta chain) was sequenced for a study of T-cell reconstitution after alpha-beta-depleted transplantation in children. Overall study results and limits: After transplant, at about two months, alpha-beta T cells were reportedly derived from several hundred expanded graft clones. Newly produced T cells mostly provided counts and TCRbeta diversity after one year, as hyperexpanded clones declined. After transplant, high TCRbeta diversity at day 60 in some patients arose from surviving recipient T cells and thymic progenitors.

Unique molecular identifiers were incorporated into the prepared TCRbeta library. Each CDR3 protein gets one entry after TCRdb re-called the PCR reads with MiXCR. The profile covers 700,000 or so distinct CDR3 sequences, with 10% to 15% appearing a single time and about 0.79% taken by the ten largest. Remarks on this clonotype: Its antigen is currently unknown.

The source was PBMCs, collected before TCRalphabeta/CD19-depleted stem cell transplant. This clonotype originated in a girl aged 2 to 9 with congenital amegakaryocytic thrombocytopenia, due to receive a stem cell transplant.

DNA of the CDR3: TGTGCCACATCTCCAGGGGTTAATCAGCCCCAGCATTTT. Its protein is CATSPGVNQPQHF. The V call is TRBV19, the J call TRBJ1-5, with D possibly TRBD1 on 6 matching bases. V was clipped by 10 bases and J by 4 bases, with 14 bases between them. This CDR3 is built from 13 residues. Germline V gene sequence: CDR1 LNHDA, CDR2 SQIVND (reference sequence).